This TCR beta chain came from a study of control samples from healthy donors and cancer patients. The junction had 7 bases not matched to a gene; V was cut back by 3 bases and J by 1 base. The germline V gene has CDR1 DFQATT and CDR2 SNEGSKA (reference sequence). CDR3 length equals 15 residues. The table came from immunoSEQ multiplex PCR; TCRdb's copy has only in-frame clones and leaves some out. The table records roughly 69,000 clones, over 75% of them present only once. The origin of this receptor is a woman in her 50s with head and neck cancer. Sequenced material: PBMCs. The chain links TRBV20-1 to TRBJ2-7; 9 bases agree with TRBD1. DNA for the CDR3: TGCAGTGCTAGTCTCCGGGACAGGGTGTCCTACGAGCAGTACTTC. As protein: CSASLRDRVSYEQYF.